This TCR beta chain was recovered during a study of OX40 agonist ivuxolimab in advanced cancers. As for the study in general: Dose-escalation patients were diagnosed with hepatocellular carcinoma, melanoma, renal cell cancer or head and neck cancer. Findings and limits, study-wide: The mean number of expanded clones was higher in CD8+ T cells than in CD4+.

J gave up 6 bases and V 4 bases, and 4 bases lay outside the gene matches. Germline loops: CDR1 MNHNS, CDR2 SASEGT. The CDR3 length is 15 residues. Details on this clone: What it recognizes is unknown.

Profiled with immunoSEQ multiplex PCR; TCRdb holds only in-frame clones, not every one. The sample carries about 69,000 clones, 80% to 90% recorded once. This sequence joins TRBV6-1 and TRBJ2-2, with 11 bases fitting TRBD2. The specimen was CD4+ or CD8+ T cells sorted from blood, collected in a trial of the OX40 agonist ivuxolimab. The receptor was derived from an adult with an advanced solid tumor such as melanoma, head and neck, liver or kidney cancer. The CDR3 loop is CASSVAGGPAGELFF. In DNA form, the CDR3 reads TGTGCCAGCAGTGTAGCGGGAGGGCCGGCCGGGGAGCTGTTTTTT.